One and the same sample provided the 30 T cell receptor beta chains below, sequenced in a study of cytomegalovirus exposure and HLA in healthy donors. Primers for the PCR totalled 60 Vbeta and 13 Jbeta. Generated by immunoSEQ multiplex PCR, the TCRdb table keeps only in-frame clones and is missing some. The sample yields approximately 150,000 clones, approximately 75% seen once. Sequencing was performed on PBMCs. These receptor sequences come from a man aged 25 to 45 in good health and CMV-seropositive.

There are a few counts of this clone. The CDR3 DNA reads as TGTGCCTGGAGTGTGACAGCCTACGAGCAGTACTTC. It codes for CAWSVTAYEQYF. V usage is TRBV30 and J usage is TRBJ2-5, with TRBD1 as a possible D gene (5 bases). TRBJ2-7 matches the DNA end more closely, so the J call is doubtful. This CDR3 spans 12 amino acids. In germline, CDR1 is GTSNPN, CDR2 SVGIG (reference sequence).

This clone was detected only a few times. V usage is TRBV4-1 and J usage is TRBJ1-2, with 7 nucleotides matching TRBD1. Unmatched junction bases numbered 5, after V lost 3 bases and J lost 1 base. The CDR3 consists of 15 residues. Germline CDR1 is MGHRA and CDR2 is YSYEKL. The CDR3 region is CASSHVQGNNYGYTF. As DNA, the CDR3 is TGCGCCAGCAGCCATGTACAGGGGAATAACTATGGCTACACCTTC.

The V gene is TRBV4-1, the J gene TRBJ1-1, with TRBD1 as a possible D gene (6 bases). The germline V gene encodes CDR1 MGHRA and CDR2 YSYEKL. Between the trimmed V and J ends, which lost 3 bases and 7 bases, there was a span of 12 bases. The CDR3 runs 13 residues. Here the CDR3 DNA reads TGCGCCAGCAGCCATGCAGGGGACCATGAAGCTTTCTTT. Translated: CASSHAGDHEAFF.

This clone was picked up a small number of times. The chain employs TRBV9 and TRBJ1-6, with D possibly TRBD1 on 5 matching bases. The CDR3 consists of 13 residues. CDR1 SGDLS and CDR2 YYNGEE come from the germline V gene. Trimming stripped 3 bases from V and 6 bases from J, with 7 bases between. The CDR3 reads CASSAGFNSPLHF. The CDR3 DNA sequence: TGTGCCAGCAGCGCAGGGTTTAATTCACCCCTCCACTTT.

The chain has TRBV9 and TRBJ2-3; a weak D match, TRBD1 (6 bases). The CDR3 contains 18 residues. Trimming left V 4 bases short and J 1 base short, with 22 bases between. The germline V gene encodes CDR1 SGDLS and CDR2 YYNGEE. The CDR3 DNA sequence: TGTGCCAGCAGCCCACCCCCCCGAGGGAAGGGGGGCACAGATACGCAGTATTTT. Translation gives CASSPPPRGKGGTDTQYF. The complete variable domain, with remaining parts taken from reference TRBV9 and TRBJ2-3, reads DSGVTQTPKHLITATGQRVTLRCSPRSGDLSVYWYQQSLDQGLQFLIQYYNGEERAKGNILERFSAQQFPDLHSELNLSSLELGDSALYFCASSPPPRGKGGTDTQYFGPGTRLTVL.

This sequence joins TRBV5-1 and TRBJ2-1; tentative D call: TRBD1 (6 bases). Germline lookup yields CDR1 SGHRS and CDR2 YFSETQ. V was pared by 0 bases and J by 4 bases, with 8 bases between. CDR3 length equals 14 residues. CDR3 bases: TGCGCCAGCAGCTTGGGGGACATATACAATGAGCAGTTCTTC. It codes for CASSLGDIYNEQFF.

The rearrangement links TRBV28 to TRBJ2-3, with 7 bases that match TRBD1. The junction had 5 bases not matched to a gene; V was cut back by 7 bases and J by 1 base. The CDR3 consists of 14 residues. Germline values: CDR1 MDHEN, CDR2 SYDVKM. CDR3 residues: CASTNRGGTDTQYF. DNA for the CDR3: TGTGCCAGCACCAACAGGGGAGGCACAGATACGCAGTATTTT.

Only a few counts were recorded for this clone. This sequence joins TRBV7-9 and TRBJ2-7; a possible D gene is TRBD1 (6 bases). Trimming removed 5 bases at V and 6 bases at J, with 14 bases between. Germline V lookup: CDR1 SEHNR, CDR2 FQNEAQ (reference sequence). This CDR3 has 13 amino acids. In nucleotides, the CDR3 is TGTGCCAGCAGCATCAGGACAGTCGGCGAGCAGTACTTC. As protein: CASSIRTVGEQYF.

This clone showed up just a few times. The chain carries TRBV15 and TRBJ2-2, with D possibly matching TRBD1 (5 bases). CDR1 is LNHNV and CDR2 is YYDKDF in the germline V gene (reference sequence). This CDR3 is 14 amino acids long. With 3 bases removed from V and 7 bases from J, the gap between germline ends came to 12 bases. CDR3 in DNA: TGTGCCACCAGCAGTTGGGGCGAGGTCGGGGAGCTGTTTTTT. Protein product: CATSSWGEVGELFF.

The chain carries TRBV21-1 and TRBJ2-5; no DNA check was done on the table's D call, TRBD2. TRBV21-1 is a recognized pseudogene. CDR3 length: 16 amino acids. CDR3 in amino acids: CASSKGAGGHRETQYF. CDR3 in DNA: TGTGCCAGCAGCAAAGGAGCGGGGGGCCACCGAGAGACCCAGTACTTC.

This clone showed up just a few times. This sequence joins TRBV19 and TRBJ1-2, with TRBD1 matching 10 bases. The CDR3 sequence is 13 residues long. The trim removed 5 bases at V and 6 bases at J, leaving 3 bases unmatched. Germline CDR1 is LNHDA and CDR2 is SQIVND (reference sequence). CDR3 DNA: TGTGCCAGTAGTCCCGGGACAGGGGATGGCTACACCTTC. This codes for CASSPGTGDGYTF.

The V call is TRBV28, the J call TRBJ2-5; 10 bases agree with TRBD2. The V and J ends lost 3 bases and 3 bases, in that order; junction bases with no gene match: 7. The CDR3 length is 16 residues. CDR1 is MDHEN and CDR2 is SYDVKM in the germline V gene. CDR3 amino acids: CASSFPVAGGEETQYF. The CDR3 nucleotides read TGTGCCAGCAGTTTCCCCGTAGCGGGGGGAGAAGAGACCCAGTACTTC.

This clone turned up a few times. This chain connects TRBV10-3 to TRBJ1-1; 10 bases agree with TRBD1. With 5 bases clipped from V and 0 bases from J, the junction kept 3 bases outside the gene matches. The CDR3 covers 15 residues. Germline loops: CDR1 ENHRY, CDR2 SYGVKD. The CDR3 nucleotides read TGTGCCATCAGTCGCGGACAGGGGGTGAACACTGAAGCTTTCTTT. It translates to CAISRGQGVNTEAFF.

The chain couples TRBV6-1 to TRBJ2-3; D is perhaps TRBD2 (5 bases). The CDR3 length is 15 residues. Trimming cost V 2 bases and J 1 base, with 10 bases left between them. Germline-derived CDR1 and CDR2 are MNHNS and SASEGT. CDR3 residues: CASSESSGGTDTQYF. The CDR3 DNA reads TGTGCCAGCAGTGAATCTTCCGGGGGCACAGATACGCAGTATTTT.

The rearrangement links TRBV27 to TRBJ1-5; D not certain. The V end lost 8 bases, the J end lost 1 base, and 12 bases lay between the germline ends. CDR3 size: 14 residues. Germline CDR1 reads MNHEY; CDR2 reads SMNVEV (reference sequence). In DNA form, the CDR3 reads TGTGCCAGCGGGCGGGTTTCCAGCAATCAGCCCCAGCATTTT. This translates into CASGRVSSNQPQHF.

The CDR3 DNA reads as TGTGCCATCAGTGAGTCGACAGGGGCTGATACGCAGTATTTT. Translated: CAISESTGADTQYF. V usage is TRBV10-3 and J usage is TRBJ2-3; 8 bases fit TRBD1. This CDR3 has 14 residues. CDR1 ENHRY and CDR2 SYGVKD come from the germline V gene. The junction had 2 bases not matched to a gene; V was cut back by 0 bases and J by 6 bases.

The CDR3 nucleotides read TGCGCCAGCAGTTTAAACCGACAGGCGAACACTGAAGCTTTCTTT. Translating gives CASSLNRQANTEAFF. The J gene is TRBJ1-1, the V gene TRBV5-1, with D perhaps TRBD1 (6 bases). This CDR3 is built from 15 residues. V lost 5 bases, J lost 1 base, and 15 bases lay in between. The V gene's germline CDR1 is SGHRS and CDR2 YFSETQ.

This rearrangement joins TRBV10-1 to TRBJ2-4, with D possibly being TRBD1 (6 bases). With 7 bases removed from V and 3 bases from J, the gap between germline ends came to 16 bases. Germline CDR1 and CDR2: WNHNN and SYGVQD (reference sequence). This CDR3 is 15 amino acids long. This CDR3 reads CASIQGHRVKNIQYF. DNA for the CDR3: TGCGCCAGCATCCAGGGGCATCGAGTCAAAAACATTCAGTACTTC.

The chain has TRBV12-5 and TRBJ2-5, with a weak D call TRBD2 (5 bases). Germline V gene sequence: CDR1 LGHNT, CDR2 FRNRAP. Trimming left V 6 bases short and J 2 bases short, with 22 bases between. This CDR3 spans 17 amino acids. CDR3: CASGTPSVGAAQETQYF. CDR3 nucleotide sequence: TGTGCTAGTGGCACACCGTCCGTTGGAGCGGCACAAGAGACCCAGTACTTC.

This clone was observed a single time. The chain carries TRBV7-2 and TRBJ1-4; the match to TRBD1 covers 7 bases. CDR1 is SGHTA and CDR2 is FQGNSA in the germline V gene. The CDR3 has 14 amino acids. The trim removed 2 bases at V and 8 bases at J, leaving 5 bases unmatched. The CDR3 is CASSLRGQGEKLFF. The DNA for the CDR3 is TGTGCCAGCAGCTTAAGGGGGCAGGGAGAAAAACTGTTTTTT.

The V gene is TRBV5-1, the J gene TRBJ1-6; 10 bases match TRBD1. The CDR3 covers 15 residues. V was pared by 2 bases and J by 7 bases, with 3 bases of the junction left unmatched. Germline assignment: CDR1 SGHRS and CDR2 YFSETQ. This chain's CDR3 is CASSLETGGNSPLHF. The CDR3 DNA is TGCGCCAGCAGCTTAGAGACAGGGGGCAATTCACCCCTCCACTTT.

The chain has TRBV5-1 and TRBJ1-6; D gene ambiguous. CDR1 is SGHRS, CDR2 YFSETQ, per germline. Trimming cost V 4 bases and J 8 bases, with 16 bases left between them. This CDR3 comprises 15 residues. CDR3 DNA: TGCGCCAGCAGCCCCAGACCGACCGAGGATTCACCCCTCCACTTT. Encoded protein: CASSPRPTEDSPLHF.

The chain couples TRBV15 to TRBJ1-2, with D possibly being TRBD1 (5 bases). Trimming pared 0 bases from V and 4 bases from J, leaving 9 bases between. The CDR3 totals 14 residues. Germline V gene data show CDR1 as LNHNV and CDR2 as YYDKDF (reference sequence). CDR3 bases: TGTGCCACCAGCAGAGACAGGGCCACCTATGGCTACACCTTC. This sequence encodes CATSRDRATYGYTF.

This chain links TRBV5-6 with TRBJ1-1; possibly TRBD1 for D (6 bases). Germline CDR1 is SGHDT and CDR2 is YYEEEE. The germline V and J ends were trimmed by 8 bases and 1 base, with 12 bases remaining between them. The CDR3 loop spans 13 amino acids. In DNA form, the CDR3 reads TGTGCCAGTTTGGACAGCCAGAACACTGAAGCTTTCTTT. Translating gives CASLDSQNTEAFF.

Written as DNA, the CDR3 is TGTGCCAGCAGTTACTCAGGGGCGGGGGGCACAGATACGCAGTATTTT. Translation gives CASSYSGAGGTDTQYF. The J gene is TRBJ2-3, the V gene TRBV6-5; 7 bases are shared with TRBD2. This CDR3 comprises 16 residues. Looked up from germline, CDR1 is MNHEY and CDR2 is SVGAGI. V was clipped by 0 bases and J by 1 base; unmatched bases: 4.

This clone was picked up a small number of times. This chain joins TRBV19 and TRBJ2-3, with a weak D call TRBD2 (6 bases). The CDR3 contains 14 residues. The ends were cut back, 4 bases at V and 2 bases at J, with 10 bases in the middle. CDR1 and CDR2 from the germline V gene are LNHDA and SQIVND (reference sequence). The CDR3 sequence is CASSRGGTTDTQYF. For the CDR3, the DNA is TGTGCCAGTAGTAGGGGCGGGACCACAGATACGCAGTATTTT.

The J gene is TRBJ2-7, the V gene TRBV5-1; D remains ambiguous. Trimming removed 4 bases at V and 0 bases at J, with 8 bases between. Per germline, CDR1 SGHRS and CDR2 YFSETQ. The CDR3 spans 13 residues. The CDR3 DNA is TGCGCCAGCAGCCTATATCTCTCCTACGAGCAGTACTTC. Protein: CASSLYLSYEQYF.

This rearrangement joins TRBV11-2 to TRBJ2-3; 9 nucleotides line up with TRBD1. Germline lookup yields CDR1 SGHAT and CDR2 FQNNGV. This CDR3 has 15 amino acids. V dropped 1 base and J dropped 4; count of bases not matched to a gene: 3. CDR3 DNA sequence: TGTGCCAGCAGCTTAGGGACAGGGGCGGCAGATACGCAGTATTTT. Its protein product is CASSLGTGAADTQYF. Full variable domain (outside the CDR3, taken from reference TRBV11-2 and TRBJ2-3): EAGVAQSPRYKIIEKRQSVAFWCNPISGHATLYWYQQILGQGPKLLIQFQNNGVVDDSQLPKDRFSAERLKGVDSTLKIQPAKLEDSAVYLCASSLGTGAADTQYFGPGTRLTVL.

The V and J genes are TRBV11-2 and TRBJ2-5; TRBD2 aligns across 8 bases. V was pared by 5 bases and J by 5 bases, with 7 bases of the junction left unmatched. The CDR3 is 14 residues long. From germline, CDR1 is SGHAT and CDR2 FQNNGV. The CDR3 loop reads CASSLAGGRETQYF. CDR3 sequence (DNA): TGTGCCAGCAGCCTCGCGGGGGGCCGCGAGACCCAGTACTTC.

The chain carries TRBV13 and TRBJ2-4, with 8 bases identical to TRBD1. The trim removed 0 bases at V and 1 base at J, leaving 5 bases unmatched. Germline lookup yields CDR1 PRHDT and CDR2 FYEKMQ (reference sequence). The CDR3 totals 17 residues. The CDR3: CASSLGRWDRAKNIQYF. The CDR3 nucleotides read TGTGCCAGCAGCTTAGGCCGGTGGGACAGGGCCAAAAACATTCAGTACTTC.